This T cell receptor beta chain derives from a study of response to subunit inactivated influenza vaccine. Study-wide points: T cells newly recruited by each seasonal influenza vaccination are few, the authors suggested.

This clonotype was counted only a few times. Its antigen is currently unknown. The CDR3 contains 14 residues. Germline V lookup: CDR1 SGHKS, CDR2 YYEKEE (reference sequence). V gave up 5 bases and J gave up 7 bases, with 16 bases separating them. TCRdb fed the RT-PCR reads into MiXCR, producing one record per CDR3 protein. The sample records 450,000 to 550,000 distinct CDR3 sequences, 25% being singletons. The clonotype originates from a man aged 50-60 years who received an inactivated influenza vaccine. The sample consisted of CD4+ T cells sorted from PBMCs, taken 5 to 6 days after vaccination. This sequence joins TRBV5-5 and TRBJ2-1, with TRBD2 as a possible D gene (6 bases). The CDR3 sequence is CASRIAVGRNEQFF. CDR3 DNA: TGTGCCAGCAGGATAGCGGTAGGGAGGAATGAGCAGTTCTTC.